This T cell receptor beta chain was retrieved from a study of early T cells in non-severe SARS-CoV-2 infection. Findings and caveats of the study: CD4 and private specificities were missed by VDJdb matching, which favored anti-spike CD8 responses.

This clonotype was observed many times. As yet, its antigen is unknown. In TCRdb, the 5' RACE reads were re-called with MiXCR into one record per CDR3 protein. This table holds around 76,000 distinct CDR3 sequences, approximately 14% found once. The CDR3 runs to 16 residues. Germline V lookup: CDR1 KGHSH, CDR2 LQKENI. V lost 2 bases, J lost 7 bases, and 20 bases lay in between. The chain uses TRBV18 and TRBJ1-2; D is ambiguous. The material sequenced was whole blood, taken at baseline. The sequence derives from an adult who was a healthcare worker with PCR-confirmed SARS-CoV-2 infection or an uninfected control (not recorded which). CDR3 sequence (DNA): TGTGCCAGCTCACCATCCATGGGGAAGGATGACCCTGGCTACACCTTC. This gives the protein CASSPSMGKDDPGYTF.